This entry features one T cell receptor beta chain sequence. Its target is unknown. Data came from immunoSEQ multiplex PCR; TCRdb stores just in-frame clones and leaves some out. This repertoire shows approximately 80,000 clones, 65% to 85% found once; its top ten account for 5% to 6.5%. This specimen belongs to a study of PD-1 blockade in mismatch repair-deficient tumors. Study in general: Patients had some twelve mismatch repair-deficient cancer types, all previously treated and progressing.

Study conclusions and caveats: Tumor-resident clones, often undetectable pretreatment in blood, expanded then contracted after pembrolizumab.

All patients were mismatch repair deficient, assessed by either PCR or immunohistochemistry. The TCR-sequenced patients were three responders to pembrolizumab. V was cut by 6 bases and J by 3 bases, with 11 bases left in between. Looked up from germline, CDR1 is LNHDA and CDR2 is SQIVND (reference sequence). The CDR3 runs to 14 residues. The chain recombines TRBV19 with TRBJ1-4; tentative D call: TRBD1 (5 bases). Source: peripheral blood, taken 44 weeks after starting pembrolizumab. The origin of this receptor is an adult with mismatch repair-deficient cancer. CDR3 in DNA: TGTGCCAGTAGCTTAGGGACGGCTAATGAAAAACTGTTTTTT. It specifies CASSLGTANEKLFF.